What follows describes a single T cell receptor beta chain. What this receptor recognizes is not known. Qualities for individual bases were not recorded, and no much larger clone is one base off. This record belongs to a study of cytomegalovirus exposure and HLA in healthy donors (TCRdb year 2017). General notes on the study: An earlier analysis of more than 550 of the donors reported 250 to 300 Gb of sequence data and 117 million unique TCR beta sequences obtained from about 180 million T cells. Rather than drawing on any new phenotypic data, the later analysis identified candidate immune exposures from TCR beta sequences and the way those sequences occurred across donors. Among 398 genotyped donors of the cohort, an average of approximately 200,000 unique TCR beta nucleotide sequences was sequenced per donor, of which about 19% were non-productive. The study used immunosequencing to profile the T cell repertoires of more than 650 subjects and linked those repertoires to cytomegalovirus serostatus. To predict cytomegalovirus infection status, the study brought together high-throughput TCR immunosequencing, statistical association of individual TCRs with disease status, and machine learning. Genome-wide SNP genotypes for about three fifths of the roughly 670 donors were used in a later genetic analysis, which treated that subset as a discovery cohort. Several DR-DQ haplotypes were handled as single units for association and clustering, since linkage in the cohort was strong. Along with the roughly 670-subject first cohort, a separate validation cohort of about 110 different subjects was used. Among the approximately 400 genotyped donors, around 81% belonged to the genetic ancestry cluster associated with self-reported Caucasian donors. An early release that covered around 590 HLA-typed donors contained about 300 gigabases of sequencing data and 65 million to 100 million unique TCR sequences. HLA typing covered class I and class II loci at four-digit resolution. In an earlier analysis of roughly 580 of the donors, high-throughput TCR beta sequencing was used to judge whether each TCR beta V gene segment behaved as functional or pseudogenic. A later analysis re-analyzed previously published TCR beta repertoires from about 600 donors and added high-resolution HLA genotyping to study TCR occurrence patterns. Donor age, sex, ethnicity and CMV serostatus were compiled alongside the repertoire data. The aim of the study was to test whether cataloging public T cell receptors could identify signatures of past pathogen exposure. Typing coverage varied by locus: roughly 629-640 donors for A, B, C, DRB1 and DQB1; some 520 for DQA1; around 570 for DPA1; roughly 450 for DPB1. All discovery cohort repertoires had been generated on a single sequencing platform.

Broader findings and caveats from the paper: Sequencing depth was assumed to be roughly uniform across donors in the presence/absence analyses, though that assumption may not hold. For the cohort, immune exposure information was limited to CMV serostatus. A later genetic analysis associated a missense DCLRE1C variant with V-gene and J-gene trimming of TCR beta chains, and an independent cohort replicated the association. The earlier analysis of approximately 540 of the donors excluded some 15 rarely observed V segments, including chromosome 9 orphons, because counts were too low. A total of around 150 TCR beta chains were listed by the study as associated with cytomegalovirus. Only TCR beta chains were sequenced in this cohort, and the absence of alpha or paired-chain data limited detectable features. Correlated functional status among segregating V segments might be attributable to linkage disequilibrium, but an unknown experimental factor could not be ruled out. A later analysis found that HLA-associated TCR beta chains were more clonally expanded and had lower generation probabilities than equally common non-associated chains. When HLA alleles, especially DR and DQ, strongly co-occurred, TCR associations were difficult to assign to individual alleles. The authors suggested that the approach could potentially be generalized to other disease states and immunological phenotypes. Because the 87-base-pair reads could not distinguish some IMGT-functional V segments, including TRBV6-2 and TRBV6-3, those segments were excluded. Most TCR sequences were seen in very few donors, while some public TCRs were found in many individuals. A later analysis reported that several top co-occurrence clusters appeared linked to parvovirus B19, influenza, CMV and Epstein-Barr virus. According to a later analysis, most CMV-associated TCR beta chains appeared to be HLA-restricted, and the HLA associations seemed to be driven largely by CMV exposure. Because HLA typing was missing for some donors at each locus, association tests included only the typed subset. A few of the identified cytomegalovirus-associated TCR beta chains were confirmed in vitro to be specific for cytomegalovirus antigens. According to a later genetic analysis, donors in an Asian-associated ancestry cluster had fewer N-insertions in productive TCRs than the approximately 700-donor mean. A group of highly shared sequence variants was considered likely to be a technical artifact of the sequencing pipeline. A further reported finding was that TCR beta sequences accurately predicted the HLA-A and HLA-B alleles for most subjects in the first cohort. In a later analysis, TCR association rates were found to vary across HLA loci, with the most associated TCRs seen for DRB1 alleles and the fewest for HLA-C alleles. Cytomegalovirus status was reported to be diagnosed by the classifier with high specificity and sensitivity in both the original and validation cohorts. A later analysis associated 17,000 or so TCR beta sequences with specific HLA alleles at a false discovery rate of 0.05. In an earlier analysis of fewer than 750 of the donors, most TCR beta V segments were observed in productive rearrangements about 87% or about 30% of the time, broadly matching IMGT annotations.

Libraries came from the immunoSEQ multiplex PCR assay. For the multiplex PCR, a mixture combining 60 forward primers for TCR Vbeta segments and 13 reverse primers for TCR Jbeta segments was used. Amplification of the CDR3 region of rearranged TCR beta genes was performed with a multiplex PCR assay on genomic DNA. On the Illumina HiSeq System, the amplified TCR beta libraries were sequenced as 87-base-pair reads. On the study's bioinformatics: A later analysis tallied roughly 80 million unique TCR beta chains across the 550 to 850 repertoires, and around 12 million of those chains were shared by two or more donors. To remove PCR and sequencing errors, raw reads were error-corrected and collapsed into unique sequences using a nearest-neighbor algorithm that merged closely related sequences. To assign V, D and J gene segments, CDR3 sequences were aligned to IMGT reference sequences. Each retained sequence needed at least a six-nucleotide match to both a V gene segment and a J gene segment. Rearrangements were classified as productive when the CDR3 lacked stop codons and remained in frame with V and J, and all other rearrangements were classified as non-productive. Following IMGT convention, CDR3 was defined as the stretch from the second conserved V-encoded cysteine to the conserved J-encoded phenylalanine. In an earlier analysis of around 600 of the donors, sequences lacking an unambiguous match to a single V gene segment were excluded. An earlier analysis of just under 600 of the donors called V segments functional above 56.7% productive rearrangements and segregating when the between-donor standard deviation exceeded 5%. A statistical classification framework was built for diagnosing cytomegalovirus status from the catalog of TCR beta chain sequences. A later analysis assigned V and J genes by comparing TCR nucleotide sequences with IMGT/GENE-DB human TR gene sequences. In a later analysis, CDR3 sequences and most-parsimonious VDJ recombination scenarios were assigned using the TCRdist pipeline. In a later analysis, every TCR beta chain was defined by the combination of its CDR3 amino acid sequence and its V-gene family, and reads without a unique V-gene family were dropped. To address suspected cross-contamination and a sequencing artifact, a later analysis removed under 600 highly shared, low-generation-probability nucleotide sequences. A later analysis calculated a clonal expansion index for each public chain from normalized within-repertoire ranks of inferred template counts. In a later analysis, generation probabilities were computed using a VDJ recombination model fitted to out-of-frame rearrangements, and the results were checked against IGoR. In a later analysis, hypergeometric tests were used to score TCR-TCR, TCR-HLA and TCR-CMV co-occurrence, with a repertoire-size bias correction applied to TCR pairs. A later analysis estimated false discovery rates by permuting HLA or CMV assignments 20 times. In a later analysis, co-occurring TCRs were grouped using DBSCAN, with TCRdist sequence similarity added in when clustering inside HLA-allele-positive subsets. For co-occurrence clustering, repertoires with fewer than 30,000 or more than 120,000 public chains were excluded, along with four to six repertoires with anomalous nucleotide sharing. As stored in TCRdb, this immuneACCESS dataset retains in-frame rearrangements with V and J assigned. A fraction of the clones does not appear; measured against another copy, unresolved V genes explain less than half of the discrepancy, and the remainder lacks a known reason. The DNA gave D and trimming, while V, J and clone size come from that table. The sample table contains 140,000 to 150,000 clones; only one count was recorded for 70% to 90% of them. The ten most abundant clones make up roughly 0.5% of the sample.

V trim: 5 bases; J trim: 3 bases; unmatched bases: 6. Taken from the germline V gene, the CDR1 and CDR2 loops are MNHEY and SVGAGI. The CDR3, from cysteine to phenylalanine, totals 14 residues. Only CDR3 DNA is held: 42 bases, read in frame from base 1. In total, approximately 700 healthy bone marrow donors made up the cohort. At the time of sampling, every cohort member was nominally healthy, though immune exposures that went unrecorded were likely present. The donor tested CMV seronegative and was one of the 352 seronegative cohort members. A peripheral blood sample was collected from each donor, and TCR beta sequencing was performed on peripheral blood mononuclear cells. Genomic DNA extraction from the blood cell samples was performed with the Qiagen DNeasy Blood Extraction Kit.

The V and J genes are TRBV6-5 and TRBJ2-7; 8 central nucleotides agree with TRBD1. This receptor was identified in a woman aged 40 to 49 in good health and CMV-seronegative. The sample comprised PBMCs. The nucleotide sequence reads as follows: TGTGCCAGCAGTAGGACAGGGCTCCGCTACGAGCAGTACTTC. It specifies CASSRTGLRYEQYF.